Below are 27 T cell receptor beta chains sequenced from a single sample in a study of blood T cell repertoires in COVID-19. Sequencing used immunoSEQ multiplex PCR; TCRdb keeps in-frame clones, though not all of them. Among roughly 46,000 clones listed, about 88% were seen once. The sequencing input was PBMCs or T cells enriched from blood (not recorded which). The receptors were sampled from a woman in her fifties or sixties who had recovered from COVID-19.

The rearrangement links TRBV5-1 to TRBJ2-2; 12 bases line up with TRBD2. V lost 3 bases, J lost 6 bases, and 6 bases stayed unmatched. Germline loops: CDR1 SGHRS, CDR2 YFSETQ. The CDR3 has 16 amino acids. Written as DNA, the CDR3 is TGCGCCAGCAGCTCCTGGACTAGCGGGATACCCGGGGAGCTGTTTTTT. Amino acids: CASSSWTSGIPGELFF.

As DNA, the CDR3 is TGTGCCAGCAGCTTAACGGGTTCGGATGCTGGGTACGAGCAGTACTTC. This encodes CASSLTGSDAGYEQYF. The chain links TRBV7-6 to TRBJ2-7; D gene unclear. Germline CDR1 and CDR2: SGHVS and FNYEAQ. V lost 2 bases, J lost 4 bases, and 18 bases lay in between. There are 16 residues in the CDR3.

This chain joins TRBV30 and TRBJ1-3, with D perhaps TRBD1 (5 bases). The CDR3 sequence is 15 residues long. Per germline, CDR1 GTSNPN and CDR2 SVGIG (reference sequence). Trimming took off 0 bases at V and 4 bases at J, with 13 bases between the two ends. DNA for the CDR3: TGTGCCTGGAGTGTATTCATGGGGGGGGGAAACACCATATATTTT. Protein sequence: CAWSVFMGGGNTIYF.

The V and J genes are TRBV6-1 and TRBJ2-1; weak D call: TRBD2 (5 bases). The germline gives CDR1 MNHNS, CDR2 SASEGT. V was cut by 3 bases and J by 10 bases, with 16 bases left in between. The CDR3 runs to 14 residues. The CDR3 here is CASSDRTPGGEQFF. CDR3 DNA sequence: TGTGCCAGCAGTGACCGGACCCCCGGCGGGGAGCAGTTCTTC.

This chain joins TRBV11-2 and TRBJ1-5; tentative D call: TRBD1 (5 bases). CDR3 length: 15 residues. Germline V lookup: CDR1 SGHAT, CDR2 FQNNGV. V shed 1 base and J shed 6 bases, with 13 bases lying between them. CDR3 sequence reads: CASSLGAGGAQPQHF. The CDR3 bases are TGTGCCAGCAGCTTAGGAGCGGGAGGGGCTCAGCCCCAGCATTTT.

This chain uses TRBV15 with TRBJ2-1; 10 positions match TRBD2. The junction had 2 bases not matched to a gene; V was cut back by 5 bases and J by 4 bases. CDR1 and CDR2 from the germline V gene are LNHNV and YYDKDF (reference sequence). The CDR3 has 14 residues. The CDR3 DNA is TGTGCCACCAGCCGACTAGCGGGTTACAATGAGCAGTTCTTC. Its translation is CATSRLAGYNEQFF.

The gene calls are TRBV7-9 and TRBJ1-1, with TRBD1 matching 8 bases. The length of the CDR3 is 15 residues. Looked up from germline, CDR1 is SEHNR and CDR2 is FQNEAQ (reference sequence). Trimming at V came to 4 bases and at J to 2 bases, leaving 6 bases not matched to a gene. The CDR3 here is CASSYQGARNTEAFF. In nucleotides, the CDR3 is TGTGCCAGCAGCTATCAGGGGGCGCGTAACACTGAAGCTTTCTTT. Together with reference TRBV7-9 and TRBJ1-1, the CDR3 gives the full variable domain: DTGVSQNPRHKITKRGQNVTFRCDPISEHNRLYWYRQTLGQGPEFLTYFQNEAQLEKSRLLSDRFSAERPKGSFSTLEIQRTEQGDSAMYLCASSYQGARNTEAFFGQGTRLTVV.

The CDR3: CASSVYETQYF. DNA for the CDR3: TGTGCCAGCAGTGTCTACGAGACCCAGTACTTC. The chain combines TRBV25-1 with TRBJ2-5; D is uncertain. From germline, CDR1 is MGHDK and CDR2 SYGVNS. V lost 4 bases, J lost 5 bases, and 5 bases lay in between. There are 11 residues in the CDR3.

The chain links TRBV28 to TRBJ2-2, with 12 bases aligning to TRBD2. Germline CDR1 is MDHEN and CDR2 is SYDVKM. The CDR3 is made up of 17 amino acids. Germline trimming cut 4 bases from V and 2 bases from J; bases unmatched to any gene: 5. CDR3 region: CASSSPGLAGNTGELFF. The CDR3 nucleotides read TGTGCCAGCAGTTCCCCCGGACTAGCGGGAAACACCGGGGAGCTGTTTTTT.

The J gene is TRBJ2-7, the V gene TRBV5-4, with 9 bases identical to TRBD2. Germline CDR1 and CDR2: SGHNT and YYREEE (reference sequence). V gave up 0 bases and J gave up 3 bases; unmatched junction bases: 4. This CDR3 has 15 residues. CDR3 nucleotides: TGTGCCAGCAGCTTGGGACTAGCGGAACTCTACGAGCAGTACTTC. It codes for CASSLGLAELYEQYF.

The chain employs TRBV28 and TRBJ2-3; TRBD2 might be the D (7 bases). The germline gives CDR1 MDHEN, CDR2 SYDVKM. Trimming pared 5 bases from V and 4 bases from J, leaving 13 bases between. CDR3 length equals 14 residues. The CDR3 DNA sequence: TGTGCCAGCAGTATCAGGGGAGGGGCAGATACGCAGTATTTT. It codes for CASSIRGGADTQYF.

The rearrangement uses TRBV5-1 and TRBJ2-7; TRBD1 agrees at 7 bases. The J segment lost 2 bases and the V segment lost 4 bases, leaving 18 bases of the junction unmatched. CDR3 length: 18 residues. From germline, CDR1 is SGHRS and CDR2 YFSETQ. The CDR3 DNA reads TGCGCCAGCAGCCGCCCTAACAGGGGCCAGATCGCCGCCTACGAGCAGTACTTC. Protein: CASSRPNRGQIAAYEQYF.

The CDR3 nucleotides read TGTGCCAGTAGCCCAACAGGGAACTATGGCTACACCTTC. Encoded protein: CASSPTGNYGYTF. This sequence joins TRBV19 and TRBJ1-2, with a possible D match to TRBD1 (6 bases). V shed 6 bases and J shed 2 bases, with 10 bases lying between them. The CDR3 totals 13 residues. The germline V gene encodes CDR1 LNHDA and CDR2 SQIVND (reference sequence).

The J gene is TRBJ1-2, the V gene TRBV9; perhaps TRBD1 as D (5 bases). Trimming removed 3 bases from V and 4 bases from J, with 10 bases in between. This CDR3 spans 13 amino acids. Germline CDR1 and CDR2: SGDLS and YYNGEE. In DNA form, the CDR3 reads TGTGCCAGCAGCGCTGGGGGGAGCTATGGCTACACCTTC. It translates to CASSAGGSYGYTF.

V usage is TRBV6-5 and J usage is TRBJ2-1; 7 bases fit TRBD1. CDR1 MNHEY and CDR2 SVGAGI come from the germline V gene. The CDR3 consists of 13 residues. Trimming at V came to 8 bases and at J to 10 bases, leaving 11 bases not matched to a gene. CDR3 DNA: TGTGCCAGCGAAGAAAGTCGAGGGGGCGAGCAGTTCTTC. It is translated as CASEESRGGEQFF.

V is TRBV11-2 and J is TRBJ1-1, with D possibly TRBD1 on 6 matching bases. V was clipped by 7 bases and J by 1 base, with 10 bases between them. CDR3 length equals 13 residues. The V gene's germline CDR1 is SGHAT and CDR2 FQNNGV. CDR3: CASNPQGNTEAFF. The CDR3 nucleotides are TGTGCCAGCAACCCACAGGGGAACACTGAAGCTTTCTTT.

The chain employs TRBV19 and TRBJ1-1; D is uncertain. The germline V gene has CDR1 LNHDA and CDR2 SQIVND (reference sequence). The V gene lost 3 bases and the J gene lost 6 bases, with 17 bases spanning the gap. This CDR3 spans 15 amino acids. The CDR3 coding sequence is TGTGCCAGTAGTATGGAGGGAAGGCTTTTTTCTGAAGCTTTCTTT. Residues: CASSMEGRLFSEAFF. Together with reference TRBV19 and TRBJ1-1, the CDR3 gives the full variable domain: DGGITQSPKYLFRKEGQNVTLSCEQNLNHDAMYWYRQDPGQGLRLIYYSQIVNDFQKGDIAEGYSVSREKKESFPLTVTSAQKNPTAFYLCASSMEGRLFSEAFFGQGTRLTVV.

The chain links TRBV7-9 to TRBJ1-3; D is unresolved. Germline V gene sequence: CDR1 SEHNR, CDR2 FQNEAQ (reference sequence). V gave up 5 bases and J gave up 4 bases, with 12 bases separating them. This CDR3 region has 14 residues. CDR3 sequence reads: CASSRTREGNTIYF. The CDR3 DNA is TGTGCCAGCAGCCGTACCCGGGAAGGAAACACCATATATTTT.

This chain joins TRBV5-1 and TRBJ2-3; TRBD2 might be the D (5 bases). Between the trimmed V and J ends, which lost 5 bases and 0 bases, there was a span of 16 bases. This CDR3 is built from 16 residues. Germline loops: CDR1 SGHRS, CDR2 YFSETQ. CDR3 protein: CASRDLEGPSTDTQYF. For the CDR3, the DNA is TGCGCCAGCAGGGATTTAGAGGGCCCGAGCACAGATACGCAGTATTTT.

The gene calls are TRBV19 and TRBJ2-3; tentatively, D is TRBD1 (5 bases). The V and J ends lost 5 bases and 6 bases respectively, with 15 bases between them. The length of the CDR3 is 14 residues. Germline CDR1 is LNHDA and CDR2 is SQIVND (reference sequence). The CDR3, as DNA: TGTGCCAGTAGTCTCAAAGGGGAATGGGATACGCAGTATTTT. This encodes CASSLKGEWDTQYF.

J is TRBJ2-6 and V is TRBV7-9; D gene ambiguous. The CDR3 sequence is 14 residues long. V was pared by 3 bases and J by 0 bases, with 3 bases between. Germline V gene data show CDR1 as SEHNR and CDR2 as FQNEAQ (reference sequence). DNA for the CDR3: TGTGCCAGCAGCTTGGCCTCTGGGGCCAACGTCCTGACTTTC. It encodes CASSLASGANVLTF.

The chain combines TRBV19 with TRBJ1-2; D may be TRBD1 (5 bases). V was pared by 10 bases and J by 4 bases, with 16 bases between. This CDR3 region has 13 residues. CDR1 and CDR2 from the germline V gene are LNHDA and SQIVND (reference sequence). As DNA, the CDR3 is TGTGCCACCCATCGCGGGACTTCCTATGGCTACACCTTC. It yields the protein CATHRGTSYGYTF.

This chain uses TRBV28 with TRBJ1-1, with 8 positions matching TRBD1. The V segment lost 6 bases and the J segment 0 bases; nucleotides outside the gene matches: 9. Germline values: CDR1 MDHEN, CDR2 SYDVKM. The CDR3 runs 16 residues. CDR3 amino acids: CASSTDRVGVNTEAFF. The DNA for the CDR3 is TGTGCCAGCAGCACGGACAGGGTGGGAGTGAACACTGAAGCTTTCTTT.

The chain combines TRBV4-2 with TRBJ2-5, with D unresolved. Germline CDR1 and CDR2: LGHNA and YNFKEQ. Trimming pared 4 bases from V and 2 bases from J, leaving 8 bases between. This CDR3 has 13 residues. DNA of the CDR3: TGTGCCAGCAGCCCCGACAAGCAAGAGACCCAGTACTTC. Translating gives CASSPDKQETQYF.

V and J are TRBV18 and TRBJ2-3; 11 bases map to TRBD2. The germline V gene has CDR1 KGHSH and CDR2 LQKENI. The V and J ends lost 6 bases and 1 base, in that order; junction bases with no gene match: 6. CDR3 length: 16 residues. The CDR3 protein is CASSQTTSGGTDTQYF. In DNA, the CDR3 is TGTGCCAGCTCGCAAACGACTAGCGGGGGCACAGATACGCAGTATTTT.

This clone was seen a single time. The chain is built from TRBV18 and TRBJ1-2; perhaps TRBD1 as D (6 bases). This CDR3 region has 16 residues. Germline assignment: CDR1 KGHSH and CDR2 LQKENI. V lost 0 bases and J 8 bases, leaving 19 bases between the germline ends. The CDR3 loop reads CASSPPDIGTFKGYTF. As DNA, the CDR3 is TGTGCCAGCTCACCACCGGACATAGGGACATTCAAAGGCTACACCTTC.

This chain uses TRBV29-1 with TRBJ1-5; D may be TRBD1 (6 bases). Germline assignment: CDR1 SQVTM and CDR2 ANQGSEA. V was trimmed by 1 base and J by 3 bases, leaving 25 bases between them. This CDR3 is 19 amino acids long. The chain's CDR3 is CSVEGPKRGSPRSNQPQHF. CDR3 in DNA: TGCAGCGTTGAAGGACCGAAGAGGGGGTCCCCTCGCTCCAATCAGCCCCAGCATTTT.